The sequence of this TCR beta chain was determined in a study of blood T cell repertoires in COVID-19. Turning to the study itself: Sources were T cells, B-cell-depleted T cells, or PBMCs; the material itself was cDNA or gDNA.

Authors' analysis steps: Estimates of nucleated cell counts were drawn from the amplification of reference gene primers. Generated by immunoSEQ multiplex PCR, the TCRdb table keeps only in-frame clones and is missing some. The V and J calls and the clone size are those of that table, but D and trimming were determined from the DNA. The sample holds around 120,000 clones, around 90% seen once. This CDR3 is 16 amino acids long. V gave up 0 bases and J gave up 2 bases; unmatched junction bases: 7. The germline gives CDR1 SGHRS, CDR2 YFSETQ. Followed over time, Seattle patients had been enrolled while infection was active.

This chain links TRBV5-1 with TRBJ1-2, with 7 bases aligning to TRBD1. The sample was peripheral blood. This TCR was recovered from an older woman with COVID-19, enrolled during active disease. This CDR3 is CASSLEAGGSNYGYTF. In DNA, the CDR3 is TGCGCCAGCAGCTTGGAGGCAGGGGGATCCAACTATGGCTACACCTTC.